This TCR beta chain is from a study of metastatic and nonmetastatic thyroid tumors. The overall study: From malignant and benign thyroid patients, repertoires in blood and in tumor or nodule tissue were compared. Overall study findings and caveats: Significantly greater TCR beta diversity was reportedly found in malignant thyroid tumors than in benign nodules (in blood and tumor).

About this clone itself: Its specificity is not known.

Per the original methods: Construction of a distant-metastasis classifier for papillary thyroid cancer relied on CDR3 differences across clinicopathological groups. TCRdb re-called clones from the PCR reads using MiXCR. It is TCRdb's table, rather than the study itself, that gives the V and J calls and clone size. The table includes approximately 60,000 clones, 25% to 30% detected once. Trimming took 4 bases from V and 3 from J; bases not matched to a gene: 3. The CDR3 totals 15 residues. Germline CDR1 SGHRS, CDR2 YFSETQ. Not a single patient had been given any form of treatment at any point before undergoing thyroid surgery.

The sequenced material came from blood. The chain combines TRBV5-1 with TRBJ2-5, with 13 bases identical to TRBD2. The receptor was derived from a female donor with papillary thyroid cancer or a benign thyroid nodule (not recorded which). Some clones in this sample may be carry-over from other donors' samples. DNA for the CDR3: TGCGCCAGCAGCCGTGGGACTAGCGGGAAAGAGACCCAGTACTTC. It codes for CASSRGTSGKETQYF.